Below, 25 T cell receptor beta chains from the same sample are listed, as sequenced in a study of blood T cell repertoires in COVID-19. This table comes from immunoSEQ multiplex PCR, and its TCRdb copy is limited to in-frame clones, with some not included. The sample lists tens of thousands of clones; over 75% were seen once. The sequenced material came from peripheral blood. These receptors were obtained from a human donor in a cohort sampled during active COVID-19.

This clone was seen a few times. The chain joins TRBV7-3 to TRBJ2-2; unclear D gene. Looked up from germline, CDR1 is SGHTA and CDR2 is FQGTGA. V was clipped by 5 bases and J by 6 bases, with 13 bases between them. CDR3 size: 14 residues. The chain's CDR3 is CASSPVPQAGELFF. CDR3 sequence (DNA): TGTGCCAGCAGCCCAGTCCCTCAGGCCGGGGAGCTGTTTTTT.

The count of this clone is one. The rearrangement uses TRBV5-1 and TRBJ2-7; D might be TRBD1 (6 bases). Trimming shortened V by 4 bases and J by 9 bases, and 23 bases separated the two germline ends. Germline V CDR1 and CDR2: SGHRS, YFSETQ. The CDR3 sequence is 15 residues long. CDR3 sequence reads: CASSNGRGGGAWQYF. In nucleotides, the CDR3 is TGCGCCAGCAGCAACGGCCGAGGGGGTGGGGCTTGGCAGTACTTC.

The chain has TRBV12-3 or TRBV12-4 and TRBJ1-6; 9 nucleotides align to TRBD1. The CDR3 runs 13 residues. The junction had 2 bases not matched to a gene; V was cut back by 4 bases and J by 10 bases. This CDR3 is CASSSTGGSPLHF. CDR3 nucleotide sequence: TGTGCCAGCAGTTCGACAGGGGGATCACCCCTCCACTTT.

The chain carries TRBV5-4 and TRBJ2-6, with D hard to call. Trimming took 0 bases from V and 9 from J, leaving 10 bases between them. The CDR3 extends over 14 amino acids. CDR1 and CDR2 (germline): SGHNT, YYREEE (reference sequence). The CDR3 region is CASSLELAGNVLTF. For the CDR3, the DNA is TGTGCCAGCAGCTTGGAGCTTGCCGGCAACGTCCTGACTTTC.

The V call is TRBV7-6, the J call TRBJ2-2, with TRBD1 matching over 7 bases. Losses at the gene ends were 0 bases for V and 13 bases for J; bases not matched to a gene: 2. This CDR3 contains 12 residues. CDR1 and CDR2 from the germline V gene are SGHVS and FNYEAQ. The CDR3 reads CASSLATGSLFF. CDR3 nucleotide sequence: TGTGCCAGCAGCTTAGCGACAGGGTCGCTGTTTTTT.

V usage is TRBV6-1 and J usage is TRBJ2-3; D possibly corresponds to TRBD1 (6 bases). The V end was cut by 2 bases, the J end by 2 bases, with 11 bases between. The CDR3 has 15 residues. The germline V gene encodes CDR1 MNHNS and CDR2 SASEGT. The CDR3 sequence is CASSEHRAITDTQYF. The DNA for the CDR3 is TGTGCCAGCAGTGAACACAGGGCGATCACAGATACGCAGTATTTT.

The rearrangement joins TRBV28 to TRBJ2-1, with 16 bases matching TRBD2. CDR3 length equals 16 residues. Germline values: CDR1 MDHEN, CDR2 SYDVKM. The J segment lost 15 bases and the V segment lost 5 bases, leaving 13 bases of the junction unmatched. This CDR3 reads CASSAHGTSGRALVFF. The DNA of the CDR3 is TGTGCCAGCAGTGCCCACGGGACTAGCGGGAGGGCCCTCGTGTTCTTC.

The table lists this clone with a count of one. V usage is TRBV2 and J usage is TRBJ2-1, with D possibly matching TRBD2 (6 bases). Trimming took off 4 bases at V and 7 bases at J, with 14 bases between the two ends. The CDR3 runs 14 residues. CDR1 and CDR2 (germline): SNHLY, FYNNEI. The CDR3 is CASSVGGPRNEQFF. The CDR3 coding sequence is TGTGCCAGCAGTGTCGGAGGGCCTAGGAATGAGCAGTTCTTC.

In nucleotides, the CDR3 is TGTGCCAGCAGTGGCGGGAGGGGGCTATGGGACACCGGGGAGCTGTTTTTT. Protein product: CASSGGRGLWDTGELFF. The J gene is TRBJ2-2, the V gene TRBV2; 9 nucleotides agree with TRBD2. CDR1 and CDR2 (germline): SNHLY, FYNNEI. After removal of 4 bases from V and 3 bases from J, the junction contained 9 bases not matched to a gene. The CDR3 covers 17 residues. Combining the CDR3 with reference TRBV2 and TRBJ2-2 gives the whole variable domain EPEVTQTPSHQVTQMGQEVILRCVPISNHLYFYWYRQILGQKVEFLVSFYNNEISEKSEIFDDQFSVERPDGSNFTLKIRSTKLEDSAMYFCASSGGRGLWDTGELFFGEGSRLTVL.

The rearrangement joins TRBV20-1 to TRBJ2-3, with a possible D match to TRBD2 (6 bases). The germline V gene encodes CDR1 DFQATT and CDR2 SNEGSKA (reference sequence). The V end lost 3 bases, the J end lost 2 bases, and 12 bases lay between the germline ends. This CDR3 has 14 amino acids. The CDR3: CSASGGGNTDTQYF. CDR3 nucleotide sequence: TGCAGTGCTAGTGGTGGGGGGAACACAGATACGCAGTATTTT.

This chain uses TRBV10-3 with TRBJ1-3; D remains ambiguous. The CDR3 runs to 15 residues. The germline CDR1 and CDR2 sequences are ENHRY and SYGVKD. Trimming took 2 bases from V and 0 from J, leaving 8 bases between them. The CDR3 is CAISEEFGSGNTIYF. Here the CDR3 DNA reads TGTGCCATCAGTGAGGAGTTTGGCTCTGGAAACACCATATATTTT.

The rearrangement links TRBV6-1 to TRBJ1-6, with D unresolved. The length of the CDR3 is 17 residues. The germline gives CDR1 MNHNS, CDR2 SASEGT. V was trimmed by 0 bases and J by 5 bases, leaving 14 bases between them. The CDR3 region has the DNA TGTGCCAGCAGTGAAGCTTTAGGACTGGGGAATAATTCACCCCTCCACTTT. This encodes CASSEALGLGNNSPLHF.

The J gene is TRBJ2-3, the V gene TRBV7-8, with 7 bases aligning to TRBD2. This CDR3 is 17 amino acids long. The V segment lost 5 bases and the J segment 0 bases; nucleotides outside the gene matches: 11. Looked up from germline, CDR1 is SGHVS and CDR2 is FQNEAQ. CDR3 sequence reads: CASSAGRVAASTDTQYF. The CDR3 nucleotides are TGTGCCAGCAGCGCTGGGAGGGTAGCGGCTAGCACAGATACGCAGTATTTT.

This clone was counted a few times. The genes are TRBV29-1 and TRBJ2-5, with 9 nucleotides matching TRBD1. The CDR3 totals 15 residues. Germline V gene data show CDR1 as SQVTM and CDR2 as ANQGSEA. Trimming removed 3 bases from V and 4 bases from J; junction bases left unmatched: 9. CDR3 nucleotide sequence: TGCAGCGTTGACGGGACAGGGTCAGTAACAGAGACCCAGTACTTC. Residues: CSVDGTGSVTETQYF.

A few counts support this clone. The V gene is TRBV19, the J gene TRBJ1-5; the match to TRBD1 covers 9 bases. This CDR3 has 15 amino acids. The ends lost 5 bases at V and 3 bases at J; junction bases unmatched: 5. Germline V gene sequence: CDR1 LNHDA, CDR2 SQIVND (reference sequence). The CDR3 bases are TGTGCCAGTAGTCTGGGACAGGGTTACAATCAGCCCCAGCATTTT. Translated, it gives CASSLGQGYNQPQHF.

This chain connects TRBV19 to TRBJ1-6; possible D gene TRBD1, 5 bases. This CDR3 spans 16 amino acids. Trimming removed 9 bases at V and 5 bases at J, with 20 bases between. Germline lookup yields CDR1 LNHDA and CDR2 SQIVND (reference sequence). As DNA, the CDR3 is TGTGCCAGCGCGGGAAATGGGCAGGGCCATAATTCACCCCTCCACTTT. This codes for CASAGNGQGHNSPLHF. The full variable domain, rest sourced from reference TRBV19 and TRBJ1-6, is DGGITQSPKYLFRKEGQNVTLSCEQNLNHDAMYWYRQDPGQGLRLIYYSQIVNDFQKGDIAEGYSVSREKKESFPLTVTSAQKNPTAFYLCASAGNGQGHNSPLHFGNGTRLTVT.

The chain links TRBV5-1 to TRBJ1-6; 8 nucleotides match TRBD1. With 4 bases clipped from V and 5 bases from J, the junction kept 8 bases outside the gene matches. This CDR3 has 16 residues. Looked up from germline, CDR1 is SGHRS and CDR2 is YFSETQ. The CDR3 sequence is CASSGQGADNNSPLHF. In DNA form, the CDR3 reads TGCGCCAGCAGCGGCCAGGGGGCTGATAATAATTCACCCCTCCACTTT.

This clone was seen more than once but under ten times. V is TRBV6-5 and J is TRBJ2-2; weak D call: TRBD1 (6 bases). The CDR3 length is 13 residues. CDR1 is MNHEY and CDR2 is SVGAGI in the germline V gene. Trimming pared 9 bases from V and 6 bases from J, leaving 14 bases between. As DNA, the CDR3 is TGTGCCAGTCAAACAGGGTTTCCCGGGGAGCTGTTTTTT. As protein: CASQTGFPGELFF.

CDR3 in amino acids: CASSLETGGKSGNTIYF. CDR3 nucleotides: TGTGCCAGCAGCTTGGAGACAGGGGGAAAATCTGGAAACACCATATATTTT. The chain joins TRBV11-2 to TRBJ1-3; 9 bases are shared with TRBD1. The J segment lost 1 base and the V segment lost 3 bases, leaving 7 bases of the junction unmatched. Per the germline V gene, CDR1 is SGHAT and CDR2 is FQNNGV. The CDR3 extends over 17 amino acids.

The chain joins TRBV10-1 to TRBJ2-7; 7 bases map to TRBD2. This CDR3 contains 16 residues. The germline V gene has CDR1 WNHNN and CDR2 SYGVQD (reference sequence). The V and J ends lost 0 bases and 0 bases, in that order; junction bases with no gene match: 5. The CDR3 here is CASSESTGGFSYEQYF. CDR3 bases: TGCGCCAGCAGTGAGTCAACGGGAGGTTTCTCCTACGAGCAGTACTTC.

The V gene is TRBV27, the J gene TRBJ1-1; weak D call: TRBD1 (6 bases). CDR1 and CDR2 (germline): MNHEY, SMNVEV (reference sequence). The CDR3 sequence is 18 residues long. Trimming cost V 2 bases and J 4 bases, with 23 bases left between them. The CDR3 region is CASSLGMADRPRGTEAFF. The CDR3 DNA reads TGTGCCAGCAGTTTAGGGATGGCTGACAGGCCTAGGGGCACTGAAGCTTTCTTT.

The chain employs TRBV28 and TRBJ2-1, with 14 bases that match TRBD2. Germline CDR1 reads MDHEN; CDR2 reads SYDVKM. Trimming took 4 bases from V and 6 from J; bases not matched to a gene: 5. The CDR3 is made up of 16 amino acids. CDR3 in amino acids: CASSSRLAGGLNEQFF. The CDR3 nucleotides are TGTGCCAGCAGTTCGCGACTAGCGGGAGGGCTCAATGAGCAGTTCTTC.

The rearrangement uses TRBV11-2 and TRBJ1-2, with 8 positions matching TRBD1. The CDR3 runs 15 residues. The ends lost 0 bases at V and 4 bases at J; junction bases unmatched: 4. Per germline, CDR1 SGHAT and CDR2 FQNNGV. In DNA, the CDR3 is TGTGCCAGCAGCTTAGATCAGGGGGCTAGCTATGGCTACACCTTC. This sequence encodes CASSLDQGASYGYTF.

The genes are TRBV11-2 and TRBJ2-1; D perhaps matches TRBD1 (5 bases). Trimming stripped 5 bases from V and 5 bases from J, with 13 bases between. The length of the CDR3 is 14 residues. Germline values: CDR1 SGHAT, CDR2 FQNNGV. The CDR3 spells CASSRMGRNNEQFF. The CDR3 nucleotides are TGTGCCAGCAGCCGGATGGGGCGTAACAATGAGCAGTTCTTC. Looking up the rest from reference TRBV11-2 and TRBJ2-1 gives the full variable domain: EAGVAQSPRYKIIEKRQSVAFWCNPISGHATLYWYQQILGQGPKLLIQFQNNGVVDDSQLPKDRFSAERLKGVDSTLKIQPAKLEDSAVYLCASSRMGRNNEQFFGPGTRLTVL.

The chain employs TRBV5-1 and TRBJ2-3; D is perhaps TRBD1 (6 bases). CDR1 is SGHRS, CDR2 YFSETQ, per germline. This CDR3 spans 15 amino acids. V was cut by 4 bases and J by 2 bases, with 14 bases left in between. The CDR3 region is CASSDYQGFTDTQYF. CDR3 in DNA: TGCGCCAGCAGCGATTACCAGGGGTTCACAGATACGCAGTATTTT.